This T cell receptor beta chain was identified in a study of blood T cell repertoires in COVID-19. Study background: Nucleic acid was either cDNA or gDNA, and it came from T cells, B-cell-depleted T cells, or PBMCs.

As processed by the authors: By means of reference gene primer amplification, nucleated cell counts were estimated. TCRdb keeps only in-frame clones here, not all; method: immunoSEQ multiplex PCR. The V and J calls and the clone size are those of that table, but D and trimming were determined from the DNA. This sample has 150,000 to 200,000 clones; 88% occur once, and the top ten carry about a quarter. This receptor was identified in a man between 60 and 75 years old with acute or convalescent COVID-19. The sample was peripheral blood.

This CDR3 is CASSRQIAGGEQFF. The CDR3 coding sequence is TGTGCCAGCAGCCGGCAGATAGCGGGGGGTGAGCAGTTCTTC. The chain uses TRBV7-3 and TRBJ2-1; 10 bases line up with TRBD2. The V gene's germline CDR1 is SGHTA and CDR2 FQGTGA. This CDR3 is 14 amino acids long. V dropped 5 bases and J dropped 9; count of bases not matched to a gene: 7.